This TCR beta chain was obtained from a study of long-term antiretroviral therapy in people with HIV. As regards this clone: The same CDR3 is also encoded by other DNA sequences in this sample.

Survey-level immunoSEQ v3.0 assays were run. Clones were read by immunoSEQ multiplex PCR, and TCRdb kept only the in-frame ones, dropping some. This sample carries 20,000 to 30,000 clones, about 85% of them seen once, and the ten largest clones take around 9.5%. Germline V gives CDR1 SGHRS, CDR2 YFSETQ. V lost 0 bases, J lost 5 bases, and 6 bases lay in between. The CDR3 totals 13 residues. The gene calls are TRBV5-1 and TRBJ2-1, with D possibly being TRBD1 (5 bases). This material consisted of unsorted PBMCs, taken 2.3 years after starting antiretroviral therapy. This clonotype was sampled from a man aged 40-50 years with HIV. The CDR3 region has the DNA TGCGCCAGCAGCTTGGACAGGAACAATGAGCAGTTCTTC. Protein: CASSLDRNNEQFF.